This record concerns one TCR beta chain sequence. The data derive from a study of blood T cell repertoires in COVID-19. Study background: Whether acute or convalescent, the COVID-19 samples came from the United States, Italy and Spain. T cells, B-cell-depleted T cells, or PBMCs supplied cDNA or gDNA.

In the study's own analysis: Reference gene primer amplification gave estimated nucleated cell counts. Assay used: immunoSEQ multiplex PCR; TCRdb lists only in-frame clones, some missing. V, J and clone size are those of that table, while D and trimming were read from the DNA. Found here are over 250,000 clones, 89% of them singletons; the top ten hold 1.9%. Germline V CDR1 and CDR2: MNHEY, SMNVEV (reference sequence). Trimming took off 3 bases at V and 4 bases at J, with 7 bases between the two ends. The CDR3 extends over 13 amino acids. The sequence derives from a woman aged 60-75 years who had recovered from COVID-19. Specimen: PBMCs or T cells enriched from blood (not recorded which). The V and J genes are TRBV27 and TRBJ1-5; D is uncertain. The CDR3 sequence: CASSFQANQPQHF. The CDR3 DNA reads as TGTGCCAGCAGTTTCCAGGCAAATCAGCCCCAGCATTTT.